This T cell receptor (beta chain) originates from a study of blood T cell repertoires in COVID-19. The repertoire was sequenced with immunoSEQ multiplex PCR; TCRdb's copy has only in-frame clones and lacks some. Here the sample spans more than 250,000 clones, more than 85% being singletons. In germline, CDR1 is SGHNT, CDR2 YYREEE (reference sequence). The junction had 3 bases not matched to a gene; V was cut back by 3 bases and J by 4 bases. The CDR3 is 14 residues long. Membership in each cohort depended on participant-reported clinical history. The specimen sequenced was PBMCs or T cells enriched from blood (not recorded which). The TCR comes from a woman aged 25-40 years who had recovered from COVID-19. This chain joins TRBV5-4 and TRBJ2-5, with 10 bases matching TRBD1. The CDR3 nucleotides read TGTGCCAGCAGCTCCCGACAGGGGGCAGAGACCCAGTACTTC. Protein: CASSSRQGAETQYF.